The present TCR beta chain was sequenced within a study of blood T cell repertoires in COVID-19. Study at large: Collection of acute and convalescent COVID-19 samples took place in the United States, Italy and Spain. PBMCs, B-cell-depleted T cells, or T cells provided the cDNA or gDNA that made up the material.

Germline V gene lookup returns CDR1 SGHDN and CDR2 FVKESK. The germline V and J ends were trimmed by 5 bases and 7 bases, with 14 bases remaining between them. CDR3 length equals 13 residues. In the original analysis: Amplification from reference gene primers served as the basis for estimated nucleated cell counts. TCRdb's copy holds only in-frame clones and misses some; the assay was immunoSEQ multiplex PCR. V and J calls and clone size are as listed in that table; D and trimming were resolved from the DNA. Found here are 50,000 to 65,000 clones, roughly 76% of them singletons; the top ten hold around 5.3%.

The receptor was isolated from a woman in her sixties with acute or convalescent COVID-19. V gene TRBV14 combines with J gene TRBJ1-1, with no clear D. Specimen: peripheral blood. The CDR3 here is CASSNREDSEAFF. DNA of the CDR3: TGTGCCAGCAGCAATAGGGAGGATAGTGAAGCTTTCTTT.